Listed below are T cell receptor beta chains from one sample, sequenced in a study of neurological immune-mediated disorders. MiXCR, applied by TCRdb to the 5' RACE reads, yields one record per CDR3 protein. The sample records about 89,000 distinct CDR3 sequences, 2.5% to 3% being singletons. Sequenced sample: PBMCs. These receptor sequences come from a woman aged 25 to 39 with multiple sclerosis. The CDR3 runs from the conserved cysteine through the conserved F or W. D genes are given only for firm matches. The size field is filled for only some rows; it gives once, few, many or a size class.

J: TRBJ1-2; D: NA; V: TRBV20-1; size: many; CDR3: CSAQPESNNYGYTF; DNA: TGCAGTGCTCAACCCGAGAGCAATAACTATGGCTACACCTTC
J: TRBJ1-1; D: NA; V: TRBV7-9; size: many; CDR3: CASSSAGPEAFF; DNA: TGTGCCAGCAGCTCTGCAGGCCCTGAAGCTTTCTTT
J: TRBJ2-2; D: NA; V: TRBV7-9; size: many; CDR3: CASSSLWEDPNTGELFF; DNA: TGTGCCAGCAGCTCTCTGTGGGAGGACCCGAACACCGGGGAGCTGTTTTTT
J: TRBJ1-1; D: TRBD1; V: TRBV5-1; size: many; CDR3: CASSPGQGTEAFF; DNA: TGCGCCAGCAGCCCGGGACAGGGAACTGAAGCTTTCTTT
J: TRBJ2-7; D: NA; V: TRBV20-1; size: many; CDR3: CSASRRRGYEQYF; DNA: TGCAGTGCTAGCCGCCGGAGGGGCTACGAGCAGTACTTC
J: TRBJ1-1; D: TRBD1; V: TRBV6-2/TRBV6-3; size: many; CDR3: CASTHRGGTEAFF; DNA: TGTGCCAGCACGCACAGGGGAGGGACTGAAGCTTTCTTT
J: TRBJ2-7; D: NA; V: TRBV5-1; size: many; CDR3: CASRLGDSSYEQYF; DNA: TGCGCCAGCAGGCTCGGCGACAGCTCCTACGAGCAGTACTTC
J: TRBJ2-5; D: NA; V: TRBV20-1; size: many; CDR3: CSATIQETQYF; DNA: TGCAGTGCTACAATTCAAGAGACCCAGTACTTC
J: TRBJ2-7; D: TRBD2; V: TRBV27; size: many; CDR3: CASRLAGTYEQYF; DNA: TGTGCCAGCAGACTAGCGGGGACCTACGAGCAGTACTTC
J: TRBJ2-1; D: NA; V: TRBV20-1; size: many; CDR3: CSANLGPATVYNEQFF; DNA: TGCAGTGCAAACCTAGGACCGGCGACCGTGTACAATGAGCAGTTCTTC
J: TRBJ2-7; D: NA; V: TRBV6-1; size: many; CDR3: CASPTGGEQYF; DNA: TGTGCCAGCCCTACCGGAGGTGAGCAGTACTTC
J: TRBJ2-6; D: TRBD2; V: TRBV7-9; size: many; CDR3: CASSRGLAGFSGANVLTF; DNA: TGTGCCAGCAGCCGGGGACTAGCGGGTTTCTCTGGGGCCAACGTCCTGACTTTC
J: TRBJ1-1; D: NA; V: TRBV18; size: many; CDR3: CASSEGLNTEAFF; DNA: TGTGCCAGCTCAGAGGGATTGAACACTGAAGCTTTCTTT
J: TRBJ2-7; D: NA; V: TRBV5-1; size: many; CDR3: CASSLFGGGEQYF; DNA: TGCGCCAGCAGCTTGTTCGGGGGAGGCGAGCAGTACTTC
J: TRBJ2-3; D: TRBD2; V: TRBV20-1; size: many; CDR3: CSARETSGTDTQYF; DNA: TGCAGTGCTAGAGAGACTAGCGGCACAGATACGCAGTATTTT
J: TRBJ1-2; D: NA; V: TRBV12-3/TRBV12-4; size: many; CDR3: CASSFGYGYTF; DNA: TGTGCCAGCAGTTTCGGGTATGGCTACACCTTC
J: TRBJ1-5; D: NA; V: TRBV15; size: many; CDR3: CATSRDIGIDQPQHF; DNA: TGTGCCACCAGCAGAGATATTGGTATAGATCAGCCCCAGCATTTT
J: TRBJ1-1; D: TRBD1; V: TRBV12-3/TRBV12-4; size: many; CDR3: CASSLVTGAVGAFF; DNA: TGTGCCAGCAGTTTAGTGACAGGGGCGGTCGGGGCTTTCTTT
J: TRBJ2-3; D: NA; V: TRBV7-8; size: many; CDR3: CASSLAYTDTQYF; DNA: TGTGCCAGCAGCTTGGCCTACACAGATACGCAGTATTTT
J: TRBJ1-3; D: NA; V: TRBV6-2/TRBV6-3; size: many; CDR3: CASSYGRPSSGNTIYF; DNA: TGTGCCAGCAGTTACGGCAGACCGAGCTCTGGAAACACCATATATTTT
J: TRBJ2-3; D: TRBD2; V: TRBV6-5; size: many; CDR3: CASSNSGLGTDTQYF; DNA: TGTGCCAGCAGTAACTCGGGACTAGGTACAGATACGCAGTATTTT
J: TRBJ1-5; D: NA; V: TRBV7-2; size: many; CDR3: CASSPRTGNQPQHF; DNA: TGTGCCAGCAGCCCACGGACTGGCAATCAGCCCCAGCATTTT
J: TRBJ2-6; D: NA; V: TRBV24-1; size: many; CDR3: CATSDFGEGANVLTF; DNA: TGTGCCACCAGTGATTTTGGTGAGGGGGCCAACGTCCTGACTTTC
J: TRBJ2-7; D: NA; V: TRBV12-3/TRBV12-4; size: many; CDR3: CASTKTGLEMSEQYF; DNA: TGTGCCAGCACCAAGACAGGACTCGAGATGAGCGAGCAGTACTTC
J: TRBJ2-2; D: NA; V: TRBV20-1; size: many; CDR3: CSARSGGLNTGELFF; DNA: TGCAGTGCTCGATCGGGCGGGCTGAACACCGGGGAGCTGTTTTTT
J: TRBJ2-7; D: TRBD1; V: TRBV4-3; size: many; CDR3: CASSLYDRVRAEQYF; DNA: TGCGCCAGCAGCCTCTACGACAGGGTTAGAGCCGAGCAGTACTTC
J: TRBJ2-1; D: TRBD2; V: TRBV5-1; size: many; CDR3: CASSLTGEGGYNEQFF; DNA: TGCGCCAGCAGCTTGACGGGGGAGGGAGGATACAATGAGCAGTTCTTC
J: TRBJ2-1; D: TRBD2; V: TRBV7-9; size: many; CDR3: CASREGLVESRVNEQFF; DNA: TGTGCCAGCAGGGAAGGACTAGTTGAATCCCGCGTCAATGAGCAGTTCTTC
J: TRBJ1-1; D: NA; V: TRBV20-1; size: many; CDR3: CSAPDRNTEAFF; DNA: TGCAGTGCTCCCGATAGGAACACTGAAGCTTTCTTT
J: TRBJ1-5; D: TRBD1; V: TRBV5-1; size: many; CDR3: CASSLGGQSGQPQHF; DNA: TGCGCCAGCAGCTTGGGGGGACAGTCGGGTCAGCCCCAGCATTTT
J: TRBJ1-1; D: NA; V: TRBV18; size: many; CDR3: CASSPQGGNTEAFF; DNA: TGTGCCAGCTCACCACAGGGGGGTAACACTGAAGCTTTCTTT
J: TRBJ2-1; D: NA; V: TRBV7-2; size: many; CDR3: CASSRRLDNEQFF; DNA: TGTGCCAGCAGCCGCCGACTAGACAATGAGCAGTTCTTC
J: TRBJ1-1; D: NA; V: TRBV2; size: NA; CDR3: CASTTGFDTEAFF; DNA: TGTGCCAGCACAACAGGGTTTGACACTGAAGCTTTCTTT
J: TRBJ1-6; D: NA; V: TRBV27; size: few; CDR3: CASSLAGSPLNF; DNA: TGTGCCAGCAGTTTAGCGGGTTCACCCCTCAACTTT
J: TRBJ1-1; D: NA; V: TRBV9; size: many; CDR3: CASSVDAGNTEAFF; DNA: TGTGCCAGCAGCGTAGATGCGGGGAACACTGAAGCTTTCTTT
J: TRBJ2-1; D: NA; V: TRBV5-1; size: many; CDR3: CASSFGVNEQFF; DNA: TGCGCCAGCAGTTTCGGGGTCAATGAGCAGTTCTTC
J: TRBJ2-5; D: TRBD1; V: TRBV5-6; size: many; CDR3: CASSLAGQARETQYF; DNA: TGTGCCAGCAGCTTGGCGGGACAGGCCAGAGAGACCCAGTACTTC
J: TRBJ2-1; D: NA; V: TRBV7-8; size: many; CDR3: CASSPTGSYNEQFF; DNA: TGTGCCAGCAGCCCGACAGGCTCCTACAATGAGCAGTTCTTC
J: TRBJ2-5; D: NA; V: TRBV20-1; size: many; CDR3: CSAREGGPQETQYF; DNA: TGCAGTGCTAGAGAGGGGGGACCGCAAGAGACCCAGTACTTC
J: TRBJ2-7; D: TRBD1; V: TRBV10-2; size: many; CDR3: CATADRENYEQYF; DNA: TGCGCCACTGCGGACAGGGAAAACTACGAGCAGTACTTC
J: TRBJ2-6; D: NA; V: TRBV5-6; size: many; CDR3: CASSLKYSGANVLTF; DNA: TGTGCCAGCAGCTTGAAGTACTCTGGGGCCAACGTCCTGACTTTC
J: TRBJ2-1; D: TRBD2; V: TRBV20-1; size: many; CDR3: CSASDGGAGEEEQFF; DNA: TGCAGTGCTTCCGACGGGGGAGCGGGAGAAGAGGAGCAGTTCTTC
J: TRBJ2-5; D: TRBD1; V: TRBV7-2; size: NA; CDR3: CASSTTTGVETQYF; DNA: TGTGCCAGCAGCACCACGACAGGGGTCGAGACCCAGTACTTC
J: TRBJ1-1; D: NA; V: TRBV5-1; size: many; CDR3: CASSFGTGNTEAFF; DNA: TGCGCCAGCAGCTTCGGGACCGGGAACACTGAAGCTTTCTTT
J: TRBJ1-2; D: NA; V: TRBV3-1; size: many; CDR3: CASSQGQYYTF; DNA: TGTGCCAGCAGCCAAGGACAGTACTACACCTTC
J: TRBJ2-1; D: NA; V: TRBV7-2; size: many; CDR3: CASSLRGPGYNEQFF; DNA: TGTGCCAGCAGCTTACGGGGGCCTGGCTACAATGAGCAGTTCTTC
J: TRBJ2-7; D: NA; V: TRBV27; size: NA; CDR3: CASRSAPGVATYEQYF; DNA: TGTGCCAGCAGATCCGCCCCGGGAGTTGCGACCTACGAGCAGTACTTC
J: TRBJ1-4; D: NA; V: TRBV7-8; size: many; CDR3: CASSGNRATNEKLFF; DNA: TGTGCCAGCAGCGGTAACAGGGCAACTAATGAAAAACTGTTTTTT
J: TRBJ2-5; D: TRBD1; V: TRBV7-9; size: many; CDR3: CASSLTGDRETQYF; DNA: TGTGCCAGCAGCTTAACAGGGGATCGGGAGACCCAGTACTTC
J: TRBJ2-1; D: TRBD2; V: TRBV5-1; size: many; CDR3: CASSLGLAVSYNEQFF; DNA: TGCGCCAGCAGCTTAGGACTAGCGGTCTCCTACAATGAGCAGTTCTTC
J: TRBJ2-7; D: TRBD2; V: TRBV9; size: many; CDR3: CASSPSRAGTYEQYF; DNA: TGTGCCAGCAGCCCCTCCCGAGCGGGAACCTACGAGCAGTACTTC
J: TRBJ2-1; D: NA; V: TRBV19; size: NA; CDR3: CASSIDGGGPYNEQFF; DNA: TGTGCCAGTAGTATAGATGGGGGCGGTCCCTACAATGAGCAGTTCTTC
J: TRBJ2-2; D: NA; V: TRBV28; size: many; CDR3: CASTPGGEATGELFF; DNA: TGTGCCAGCACTCCCGGGGGCGAGGCCACCGGGGAGCTGTTTTTT